This T cell receptor beta chain was sequenced during a study of T cells expressing NK-cell markers (dated by TCRdb to between 2020 and 2021). With regard to the full study: Three sorted T-cell subsets (CD3+CD56+NKG2C+, CD3+CD56+NKG2C- and CD3+CD56-NKG2C+) from seven to nine donors had their TCR beta-chain repertoires profiled. Of the eight sequenced donors, seven were found to be HCMV-seropositive and one was found to be HCMV-seronegative. The study sequenced eight donors, all healthy volunteers chosen at random: three men and five women. The libraries were sequenced on Illumina HiSeq 2000/2500, MiSeq or NextSeq, producing 2 x 150 bp reads. Broad study findings and their caveats: Those dominant clonotypes were again the most abundant among CD3+CD56-NKG2C+ cells in a handful of donors, at about 28.3-60.1%. Whether the expanded NKG2C-expressing T cell clones were specific for HCMV antigens was left unclear. In more than 5 donors, the dominant CD3+CD56+NKG2C+ clonotypes were found to rank among the top 10 CD8+ clonotypes and to make up 1.0-7.0% of CD8+ T cells.

From the cysteine through the phenylalanine, the CDR3 covers 18 amino acids. The coding DNA is unavailable. CDR1 and CDR2, per the germline V gene, are SGDLS and YYNGEE. Reads for this sample came from an Illumina HiSeq 2000. 5'RACE template switching, by which a universal primer site and unique molecular identifiers were added, was used to make TCR beta cDNA libraries. Synthesis of cDNA was primed from the TCR beta constant segment and was followed by two consecutive PCR amplification steps. The original methods were these. MIGEC was used to demultiplex reads and group the reads by UMI, and MiTCR was used to assemble and quantify clonotypes. To exclude erroneous sequences, only TCR cDNA sequences supported by at least two reads were retained. The tcR package was used for downstream repertoire analysis, with clonotypes matched between fractions based on CDR3 nucleotide sequence plus V segment. VDJmatch was used to annotate antigen specificity against VDJdb, with one amino acid substitution in CDR3 permitted. TCRdb reprocessed the sequencing reads and holds a single record per CDR3 protein sequence, with no DNA. The V and J calls come from TCRdb's annotation, not from the publication. The record for this sample contains about 380,000 distinct CDR3 sequences. 4% to 6.5% of the sample rests with the top ten.

HCMV-specific IgG was detected in serum with a commercial ELISA kit to determine HCMV serostatus. Ficoll density gradient centrifugation was used to isolate peripheral blood mononuclear cells from blood. Of note for this clonotype: Its antigen remains undetermined.

The specimen sequenced was blood T cells: a sorted CD56 or NKG2C T cell subset, CD4+ or CD8+ T cells, or bulk PBMC T cells (not recorded which). The sequence was obtained from a man aged 18 to 69 in good health. Recombination joined TRBV9 with TRBJ2-3; TCRdb lists TRBD2, though no DNA is available to test this call. The CDR3 reads as follows: CASSVAPGLAGRRDTQYF.